Shown below are 32 T cell receptor beta chains from a single sample sequenced in a study of cytomegalovirus exposure and HLA in healthy donors listed by TCRdb under 2017. Receptor libraries were prepared by the immunoSEQ multiplex PCR assay. For the multiplex PCR, a mixture combining 60 forward primers for TCR Vbeta segments and 13 reverse primers for TCR Jbeta segments was used. The source is immuneACCESS, and TCRdb retained only in-frame sequences with V and J called. Part of the clones is not carried over; for the studies checked, unresolved V genes explain less than half of this, and the remainder is unexplained. Present in this sample are about 170,000 clones, roughly 70% of which were seen just once. The top ten clones comprise roughly 5.2% of the sample. Material for sequencing was PBMCs. These receptors all come from a woman aged 18-30 years in good health and CMV-seropositive.

The J gene is TRBJ1-4, the V gene TRBV7-2, with TRBD1 identical over 7 bases. Germline trimming cut 3 bases from V and 2 bases from J; bases unmatched to any gene: 3. The CDR3 has 15 amino acids. Germline V gene sequence: CDR1 SGHTA, CDR2 FQGNSA. This chain's CDR3 is CASSFDRATNEKLFF. The CDR3 DNA is TGTGCCAGCAGCTTCGACAGGGCCACTAATGAAAAACTGTTTTTT.

Details on this clone: The junction differs from germline at one of its ends, possibly a read error. DNA of the CDR3: TGTTCCAGCAGCTTAATGAGGGACAGGGGCTTCAGTTTTCGATTC. This gives the protein CSSSLMRDRGFSFRF. The chain combines TRBV7-9 with TRBJ2-7; TRBD1 matches at 10 bases. The germline CDR1 and CDR2 sequences are SEHNR and FQNEAQ (reference sequence). This CDR3 contains 15 residues. The full variable domain, rest sourced from reference TRBV7-9 and TRBJ2-7, is DTGVSQNPRHKITKRGQNVTFRCDPISEHNRLYWYRQTLGQGPEFLTYFQNEAQLEKSRLLSDRFSAERPKGSFSTLEIQRTEQGDSAMYLCSSSLMRDRGFSFRFGPGTRLTVT.

The gene calls are TRBV19 and TRBJ1-5, with TRBD1 as a possible D gene (5 bases). Trimming removed 8 bases at V and 0 bases at J, with 14 bases between. This CDR3 has 15 amino acids. CDR1 and CDR2 from the germline V gene are LNHDA and SQIVND (reference sequence). CDR3 sequence: CASSPAGNSNQPQHF. CDR3 coding DNA: TGTGCCAGTTCCCCAGCAGGGAATAGCAATCAGCCCCAGCATTTT.

This clone was found once. V usage is TRBV6-6 and J usage is TRBJ2-7; D call uncertain. CDR1 and CDR2 from the germline V gene are MNHNY and SVGAGI (reference sequence). The CDR3 totals 13 residues. Trimming stripped 2 bases from V and 3 bases from J, with 8 bases between. CDR3 sequence: CASSYQRYYEQYF. The DNA for the CDR3 is TGTGCCAGCAGTTACCAGAGGTACTACGAGCAGTACTTC.

This clone was observed a handful of times. The chain employs TRBV19 and TRBJ1-4; 9 bases are a match to TRBD1. CDR1 LNHDA and CDR2 SQIVND come from the germline V gene (reference sequence). This CDR3 is 16 amino acids long. V shed 6 bases, J shed 6 bases, and the junction held 11 bases outside the gene matches. CDR3 DNA sequence: TGTGCCAGTAGGGGGACAGGGCTTATCACCGATGAAAAACTGTTTTTT. It translates to CASRGTGLITDEKLFF.

The sample holds a few counts of this clone. The chain links TRBV7-6 to TRBJ2-1; 8 bases are a match to TRBD2. The germline gives CDR1 SGHVS, CDR2 FNYEAQ. The CDR3 length is 14 residues. The junction had 6 bases not matched to a gene; V was cut back by 4 bases and J by 7 bases. The CDR3 DNA reads as TGTGCCAGCAGCTCACTAGCGGCCTTAAATGAGCAGTTCTTC. Translated, it gives CASSSLAALNEQFF.

The chain employs TRBV7-9 and TRBJ2-1; 7 nucleotides align to TRBD1. V dropped 6 bases and J dropped 8; count of bases not matched to a gene: 13. The CDR3 is 15 residues long. The germline V gene encodes CDR1 SEHNR and CDR2 FQNEAQ (reference sequence). For the CDR3, the DNA is TGTGCCAGCAGGAGTAGGGACAGCTTGTCCCATGAGCAGTTCTTC. This codes for CASRSRDSLSHEQFF.

V gene TRBV7-2 combines with J gene TRBJ2-5, with TRBD2 matching 7 bases. The V segment lost 2 bases and the J segment 3 bases; nucleotides outside the gene matches: 3. Germline V gene sequence: CDR1 SGHTA, CDR2 FQGNSA. The CDR3 has 14 amino acids. The DNA of the CDR3 is TGTGCCAGCAGCTTACCGGGGGGTAAAGAGACCCAGTACTTC. Residues: CASSLPGGKETQYF.

The chain combines TRBV30 with TRBJ1-5; TRBD1 matches at 7 bases. Germline V CDR1 and CDR2: GTSNPN, SVGIG (reference sequence). V trimming: 0 bases; J trimming: 7 bases; junction bases outside the gene matches: 6. This CDR3 comprises 14 residues. The DNA for the CDR3 is TGTGCCTGGAGTGTAAGGGCAGGGGGGCAGCCCCAGCATTTT. Protein product: CAWSVRAGGQPQHF.

The J gene is TRBJ1-5, the V gene TRBV2; D is undetermined. Germline V gene lookup returns CDR1 SNHLY and CDR2 FYNNEI. There are 9 residues in the CDR3. The CDR3 protein is CSSAQPQHF. DNA for the CDR3: TGTAGCTCTGCGCAGCCCCAGCATTTT. Using reference TRBV2 and TRBJ1-5 for the parts outside the CDR3, the full variable domain is EPEVTQTPSHQVTQMGQEVILRCVPISNHLYFYWYRQILGQKVEFLVSFYNNEISEKSEIFDDQFSVERPDGSNFTLKIRSTKLEDSAMYFCSSAQPQHFGDGTRLSIL.

This chain uses TRBV7-3 with TRBJ2-2, with 9 bases lining up with TRBD2. V shed 2 bases and J 2 bases; nucleotides not matched to a gene: 6. The CDR3 is 17 residues long. Germline assignment: CDR1 SGHTA and CDR2 FQGTGA. The CDR3 reads CASSLSPRGGNTGELFF. The CDR3 DNA reads TGTGCCAGCAGCTTATCTCCGCGGGGGGGCAACACCGGGGAGCTGTTTTTT.

The chain recombines TRBV9 with TRBJ2-3; D might be TRBD1 (6 bases). The CDR3 is made up of 15 amino acids. V lost 6 bases, J lost 2 bases, and 16 bases lay in between. The germline V gene encodes CDR1 SGDLS and CDR2 YYNGEE. CDR3 amino acids: CASKAKDSHTDTQYF. The CDR3 DNA reads TGTGCCAGCAAGGCTAAGGACAGCCACACAGATACGCAGTATTTT.

This chain joins TRBV7-3 and TRBJ1-5, with 8 positions matching TRBD1. V was pared by 5 bases and J by 0 bases, with 9 bases of the junction left unmatched. CDR3 length: 17 amino acids. Germline V gives CDR1 SGHTA, CDR2 FQGTGA. CDR3 coding DNA: TGTGCCAGCAGCCCGGACAGGGTTCCGCGTAGCAATCAGCCCCAGCATTTT. This sequence encodes CASSPDRVPRSNQPQHF. Full variable domain (rest looked up from reference TRBV7-3 and TRBJ1-5): GAGVSQTPSNKVTEKGKYVELRCDPISGHTALYWYRQSLGQGPEFLIYFQGTGAADDSGLPNDRFFAVRPEGSVSTLKIQRTERGDSAVYLCASSPDRVPRSNQPQHFGDGTRLSIL.

The chain links TRBV7-9 to TRBJ2-5, with D possibly TRBD1 on 6 matching bases. There are 15 residues in the CDR3. Trimming removed 3 bases from V and 4 bases from J, with 15 bases in between. Germline V CDR1 and CDR2: SEHNR, FQNEAQ (reference sequence). The CDR3 nucleotides are TGTGCCAGCAGCTTTCCCCCGGACAGTAGAGAGACCCAGTACTTC. The encoded protein is CASSFPPDSRETQYF.

The rearrangement links TRBV5-6 to TRBJ2-7; the match to TRBD2 covers 7 bases. This CDR3 has 15 residues. The junction had 7 bases not matched to a gene; V was cut back by 0 bases and J by 4 bases. Germline V lookup: CDR1 SGHDT, CDR2 YYEEEE. CDR3 in amino acids: CASSLALGGGYEQYF. The DNA of the CDR3 is TGTGCCAGCAGCTTGGCCCTGGGGGGGGGTTACGAGCAGTACTTC.

The gene calls are TRBV5-1 and TRBJ1-1, with 8 bases aligning to TRBD1. V lost 0 bases, J lost 3 bases, and 7 bases stayed unmatched. Germline V gene data show CDR1 as SGHRS and CDR2 as YFSETQ. The CDR3 runs to 16 residues. CDR3 sequence reads: CASSLVQGARYTEAFF. The CDR3 DNA reads as TGCGCCAGCAGCTTGGTGCAGGGGGCAAGGTACACTGAAGCTTTCTTT.

The table lists this clone with a few counts. V is TRBV28 and J is TRBJ2-7, with 7 bases that match TRBD2. There are 14 residues in the CDR3. Losses at the gene ends were 5 bases for V and 4 bases for J; bases not matched to a gene: 8. The germline V gene encodes CDR1 MDHEN and CDR2 SYDVKM. Written as DNA, the CDR3 is TGTGCCAGCAGTCCCGGGACTACCCTATACGAGCAGTACTTC. It encodes CASSPGTTLYEQYF.

The chain has TRBV5-1 and TRBJ2-5; TRBD2 might be the D (6 bases). CDR1 and CDR2 (germline): SGHRS, YFSETQ. The CDR3 consists of 16 residues. Trimming took off 0 bases at V and 5 bases at J, with 17 bases between the two ends. The chain's CDR3 is CASSLDGQGLGETQYF. In DNA form, the CDR3 reads TGCGCCAGCAGCTTGGATGGGCAGGGACTGGGGGAGACCCAGTACTTC.

The chain employs TRBV2 and TRBJ1-5; a possible D gene is TRBD1 (6 bases). Germline values: CDR1 SNHLY, CDR2 FYNNEI. The germline V and J ends were trimmed by 8 bases and 4 bases, with 12 bases remaining between them. This CDR3 region has 13 residues. In DNA form, the CDR3 reads TGTGCCAGCGAACCAAGGGGGAATCAGCCCCAGCATTTT. Translated: CASEPRGNQPQHF.

This chain connects TRBV2 to TRBJ2-3, with TRBD2 matching over 8 bases. The CDR3 loop spans 15 amino acids. V shed 3 bases and J 2 bases; nucleotides not matched to a gene: 4. Germline CDR1 is SNHLY and CDR2 is FYNNEI. CDR3: CASSEDSGVTDTQYF. Here the CDR3 DNA reads TGTGCCAGCAGTGAGGATAGCGGGGTCACAGATACGCAGTATTTT.

Comments on this clone: Other DNA sequences in the same sample also yield this CDR3. J is TRBJ2-7 and V is TRBV7-3, with D uncertain. The CDR3 consists of 14 residues. CDR1 and CDR2 (germline): SGHTA, FQGTGA. The ends were cut back, 0 bases at V and 1 base at J, with 7 bases in the middle. This CDR3 reads CASSLTSGSYEQYF. The CDR3 DNA reads as TGTGCCAGCAGCTTAACCTCCGGTTCCTACGAGCAGTACTTC.

The V gene is TRBV5-6, the J gene TRBJ1-6; the match to TRBD1 covers 7 bases. The CDR3 is 15 residues long. CDR1 and CDR2 (germline): SGHDT, YYEEEE. Trimming cost V 1 base and J 5 bases; bases outside gene matches: 3. For the CDR3, the DNA is TGTGCCAGCAGCTTGCGAGACAGGGATAATTCACCCCTCCACTTT. The encoded protein is CASSLRDRDNSPLHF.

The CDR3 is CASSRGGSPYEQYF. The CDR3, as DNA: TGCGCCAGCAGCCGAGGGGGTTCTCCCTACGAGCAGTACTTC. The J gene is TRBJ2-7, the V gene TRBV5-1, with D maybe TRBD1 (6 bases). Germline V lookup: CDR1 SGHRS, CDR2 YFSETQ. The CDR3 totals 14 residues. The ends were cut back, 4 bases at V and 2 bases at J, with 13 bases in the middle.

This clone was seen just once. This chain uses TRBV9 with TRBJ2-3; 13 nucleotides align to TRBD2. This CDR3 has 16 amino acids. J was trimmed by 6 bases and V by 4 bases; bases with no gene match: 8. Germline V lookup: CDR1 SGDLS, CDR2 YYNGEE. DNA of the CDR3: TGTGCCAGCAGCTCTCCTGGACTAGCGGGGGCCGATACGCAGTATTTT. Translating gives CASSSPGLAGADTQYF.

This clone was counted a few times. This rearrangement joins TRBV5-4 to TRBJ2-1, with 8 bases aligning to TRBD1. V lost 0 bases, J lost 2 bases, and 1 base stayed unmatched. The germline V gene encodes CDR1 SGHNT and CDR2 YYREEE (reference sequence). This CDR3 has 15 residues. In DNA, the CDR3 is TGTGCCAGCAGCTTGGTCAGGGGGCCCTACAATGAGCAGTTCTTC. It codes for CASSLVRGPYNEQFF.

V gene TRBV5-4 combines with J gene TRBJ2-7; D ambiguous. The germline V gene has CDR1 SGHNT and CDR2 YYREEE (reference sequence). V lost 2 bases to trimming and J lost 1 base, with 10 bases between them. This CDR3 comprises 14 residues. The CDR3 spells CASSFADQSYEQYF. CDR3 DNA: TGTGCCAGCAGCTTCGCGGATCAATCCTACGAGCAGTACTTC.

This chain connects TRBV6-1 to TRBJ2-1; D may be TRBD2 (6 bases). Germline CDR1 reads MNHNS; CDR2 reads SASEGT. Trimming shortened V by 0 bases and J by 6 bases, and 12 bases separated the two germline ends. The CDR3 is 15 residues long. The CDR3 DNA sequence: TGTGCCAGCAGTGAAGCGACTAGGCAGGGCAATGAGCAGTTCTTC. Translation: CASSEATRQGNEQFF.

To note about this clone: The junction does not match germline at one end; this may be a read error. The genes are TRBV4-3 and TRBJ2-5, with D possibly TRBD2 on 5 matching bases. This CDR3 region has 16 residues. Germline V lookup: CDR1 LGHNA, CDR2 YSLEER. The CDR3 loop is CASSQEELGSRETQYF. The CDR3 nucleotides read TGCGCCAGCAGTCAAGAGGAATTGGGGAGTCGTGAGACCCAGTACTTC.

The J gene is TRBJ2-7, the V gene TRBV10-1, with 8 bases lining up with TRBD1. V trimming: 6 bases; J trimming: 3 bases; junction bases outside the gene matches: 4. Germline V gene sequence: CDR1 WNHNN, CDR2 SYGVQD (reference sequence). CDR3 length: 13 amino acids. The CDR3 spells CASRRDRGYEQYF. The CDR3 DNA sequence: TGCGCCAGCAGGAGAGACAGGGGCTACGAGCAGTACTTC.

The rearrangement links TRBV5-4 to TRBJ2-3; D gene uncertain. V was cut by 0 bases and J by 1 base, with 12 bases left in between. Germline V lookup: CDR1 SGHNT, CDR2 YYREEE (reference sequence). This CDR3 is 16 amino acids long. DNA of the CDR3: TGTGCCAGCAGCTTGGGACGAATCGCGGGCACAGATACGCAGTATTTT. This codes for CASSLGRIAGTDTQYF. Looking up the rest from reference TRBV5-4 and TRBJ2-3 gives the full variable domain: ETGVTQSPTHLIKTRGQQVTLRCSSQSGHNTVSWYQQALGQGPQFIFQYYREEENGRGNFPPRFSGLQFPNYSSELNVNALELDDSALYLCASSLGRIAGTDTQYFGPGTRLTVL.

The V and J genes are TRBV7-2 and TRBJ2-2; 8 bases fit TRBD2. The CDR3 has 15 amino acids. The V and J ends lost 6 bases and 2 bases, in that order; junction bases with no gene match: 5. Germline-derived CDR1 and CDR2 are SGHTA and FQGNSA. CDR3 protein: CASRAGTSNTGELFF. The CDR3 DNA is TGTGCCAGCAGAGCCGGGACTAGTAACACCGGGGAGCTGTTTTTT.

This clone was counted only a few times. Other DNA sequences of this sample code for an identical CDR3. The rearrangement links TRBV18 to TRBJ1-5; no reliable D call. The V gene lost 5 bases and the J gene lost 4 bases, with 9 bases spanning the gap. Germline CDR1 is KGHSH and CDR2 is LQKENI. There are 13 residues in the CDR3. The CDR3 spells CASSAGVNQPQHF. The CDR3 DNA is TGTGCCAGCTCAGCGGGAGTAAATCAGCCCCAGCATTTT.